These 10 T cell receptor beta chains were all obtained from the same sample, sequenced in a study of cytomegalovirus exposure and HLA in healthy donors. The PCR employed 60 Vbeta primers together with 13 Jbeta primers. Generated by immunoSEQ multiplex PCR, the TCRdb table keeps only in-frame clones and is missing some. The table lists 120,000 or so clones, around 75% of them singletons. Sequenced sample: PBMCs. The receptors come from a woman aged 45-65 years in good health and CMV-seropositive.

The count of this clone is one. Other DNA sequences in the same sample also yield this CDR3. V is TRBV6-5 and J is TRBJ2-7; D is ambiguous. Trimming cost V 4 bases and J 2 bases, with 6 bases left between them. CDR1 and CDR2 (germline): MNHEY, SVGAGI. The CDR3 has 12 amino acids. The CDR3 region is CASSSGAYEQYF. In DNA form, the CDR3 reads TGTGCCAGCAGTTCTGGAGCCTACGAGCAGTACTTC.

J is TRBJ2-2 and V is TRBV6-6; a weak D match, TRBD2 (5 bases). The CDR3 is 15 amino acids. Germline values: CDR1 MNHNY, CDR2 SVGAGI (reference sequence). V lost 6 bases to trimming and J lost 6 bases, with 17 bases between them. The CDR3 protein is CASSSQRSGAGELFF. The CDR3 region has the DNA TGTGCCAGCAGCTCACAGCGGTCCGGCGCCGGGGAGCTGTTTTTT.

The chain has TRBV27 and TRBJ2-2; maybe TRBD2 (6 bases). Trimming pared 6 bases from V and 7 bases from J, leaving 18 bases between. The CDR3 is 15 residues long. Germline V gene data show CDR1 as MNHEY and CDR2 as SMNVEV (reference sequence). The CDR3 here is CASSLFSSAGGELFF. For the CDR3, the DNA is TGTGCCAGCAGCTTGTTTTCTAGCGCGGGCGGGGAGCTGTTTTTT.

This rearrangement joins TRBV5-1 to TRBJ2-2, with D unresolved. CDR1 and CDR2 (germline): SGHRS, YFSETQ. This CDR3 is built from 14 residues. V was cut by 2 bases and J by 6 bases, with 11 bases left in between. Written as DNA, the CDR3 is TGCGCCAGCAGCTTCGGTCCCAGGTCCGGGGAGCTGTTTTTT. Translated: CASSFGPRSGELFF.

The V gene is TRBV10-3, the J gene TRBJ1-1; 10 bases fit TRBD1. In germline, CDR1 is ENHRY, CDR2 SYGVKD. The CDR3 runs to 13 residues. V shed 8 bases, J shed 4 bases, and the junction held 4 bases outside the gene matches. DNA of the CDR3: TGTGCCATCGGACAGGGGGTGGTCACTGAAGCTTTCTTT. Protein: CAIGQGVVTEAFF.

The chain carries TRBV9 and TRBJ2-5, with D perhaps TRBD2 (6 bases). From germline, CDR1 is SGDLS and CDR2 YYNGEE. Trimming cost V 4 bases and J 5 bases, with 18 bases left between them. This CDR3 region has 15 residues. The CDR3 DNA reads as TGTGCCAGCAGCCCCGCCCCGGGACTCAGGGAGACCCAGTACTTC. Protein product: CASSPAPGLRETQYF.

The CDR3 sequence is CATSRPYPPGGRSGELFF. The CDR3 DNA follows: TGTGCCACCAGCAGACCTTACCCACCGGGAGGTAGGAGCGGGGAGCTGTTTTTT. This sequence joins TRBV15 and TRBJ2-2, with 7 bases that match TRBD2. J gave up 7 bases and V 2 bases, and 16 bases lay outside the gene matches. The CDR3 consists of 18 residues. Germline V gene lookup returns CDR1 LNHNV and CDR2 YYDKDF (reference sequence).

This clone was seen just once. The chain links TRBV4-1 to TRBJ2-5; TRBD2 might be the D (6 bases). The CDR3 contains 15 residues. V lost 4 bases and J lost 2, with 14 bases in between. The germline gives CDR1 MGHRA, CDR2 YSYEKL. The CDR3 nucleotides read TGCGCCAGCAGCCGCGGAATCGGGAGACAAGAGACCCAGTACTTC. Amino acid sequence: CASSRGIGRQETQYF.

This clone was counted once. CDR3 nucleotides: TGTGCCAGCTCACCGGTTGGATTAGCTAACACCGGGGAGCTGTTTTTT. This encodes CASSPVGLANTGELFF. V gene TRBV18 combines with J gene TRBJ2-2; no firm D call. The ends were cut back, 3 bases at V and 2 bases at J, with 13 bases in the middle. CDR1 KGHSH and CDR2 LQKENI come from the germline V gene. CDR3 length: 16 amino acids.

This clone came up once. The chain is built from TRBV13 and TRBJ1-2; D may be TRBD1 (5 bases). Trimming removed 3 bases from V and 4 bases from J, with 15 bases in between. This CDR3 region has 15 residues. Germline V CDR1 and CDR2: PRHDT, FYEKMQ (reference sequence). CDR3 loop: CASSLGGVAFYGYTF. The CDR3 DNA follows: TGTGCCAGCAGCTTGGGAGGGGTAGCTTTCTATGGCTACACCTTC.